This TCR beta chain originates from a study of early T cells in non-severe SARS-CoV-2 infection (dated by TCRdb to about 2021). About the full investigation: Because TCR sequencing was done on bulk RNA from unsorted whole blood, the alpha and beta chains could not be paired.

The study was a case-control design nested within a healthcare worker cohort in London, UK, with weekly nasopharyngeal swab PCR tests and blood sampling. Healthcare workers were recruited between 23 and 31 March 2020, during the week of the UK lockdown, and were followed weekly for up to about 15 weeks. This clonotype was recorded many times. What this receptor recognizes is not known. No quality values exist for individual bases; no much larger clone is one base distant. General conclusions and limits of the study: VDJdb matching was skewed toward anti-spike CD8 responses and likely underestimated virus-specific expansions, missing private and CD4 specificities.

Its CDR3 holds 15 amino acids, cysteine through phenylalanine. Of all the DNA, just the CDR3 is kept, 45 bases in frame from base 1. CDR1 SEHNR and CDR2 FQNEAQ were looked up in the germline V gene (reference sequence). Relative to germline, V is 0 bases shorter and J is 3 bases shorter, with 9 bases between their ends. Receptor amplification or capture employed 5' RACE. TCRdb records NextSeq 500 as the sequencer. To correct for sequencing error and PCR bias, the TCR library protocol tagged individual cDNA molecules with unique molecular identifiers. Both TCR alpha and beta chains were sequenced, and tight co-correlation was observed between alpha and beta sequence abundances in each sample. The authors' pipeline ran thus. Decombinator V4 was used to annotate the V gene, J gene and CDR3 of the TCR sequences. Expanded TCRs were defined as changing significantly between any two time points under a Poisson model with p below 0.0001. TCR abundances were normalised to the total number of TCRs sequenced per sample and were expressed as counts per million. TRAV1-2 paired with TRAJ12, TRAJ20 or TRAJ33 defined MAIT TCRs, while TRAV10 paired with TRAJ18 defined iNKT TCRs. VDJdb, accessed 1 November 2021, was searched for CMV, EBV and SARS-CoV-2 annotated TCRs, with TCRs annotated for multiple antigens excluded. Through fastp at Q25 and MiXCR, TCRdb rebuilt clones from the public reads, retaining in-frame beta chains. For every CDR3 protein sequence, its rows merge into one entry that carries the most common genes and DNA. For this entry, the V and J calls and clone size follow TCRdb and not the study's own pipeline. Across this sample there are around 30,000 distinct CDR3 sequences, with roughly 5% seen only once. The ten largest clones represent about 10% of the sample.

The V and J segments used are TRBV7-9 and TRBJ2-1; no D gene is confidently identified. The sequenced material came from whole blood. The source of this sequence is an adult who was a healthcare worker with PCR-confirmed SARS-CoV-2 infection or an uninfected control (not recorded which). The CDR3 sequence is CASSLASSYYNEQFF. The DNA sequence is TGTGCCAGCAGCTTAGCGTCAAGCTACTACAATGAGCAGTTCTTC.